This TCR beta chain was recorded in a study of OX40 agonist ivuxolimab in advanced cancers. With regard to the full study: Ivuxolimab was a fully human IgG2 agonistic monoclonal antibody targeting the costimulatory receptor OX40 (CD134). Intravenous ivuxolimab was administered to patients every 2 weeks at six dose levels: 0.01, 0.1, 0.3, 1.5, 3 and 10 mg/kg. Of the roughly 53 patients in dose escalation, about 20 had hepatocellular carcinoma, approximately 15 had melanoma, 9 had renal cell carcinoma and 9 had head and neck cancer. In the dose-escalation cohort, around four fifths of patients were male, and the mean age was around 60 years, with a range of about 20 to 79. Patients were allowed to have had prior anti-PD-1, anti-PD-L1 or anti-CTLA-4 therapy, and approximately 40% of the dose-escalation patients had previously received checkpoint inhibitors. Three dose-escalation patients achieved partial responses, one with hepatocellular carcinoma and two with cutaneous melanoma. The purpose of peripheral TCRbeta sequencing was to test whether ivuxolimab changed TCR sequence diversity and led to clonal T-cell expansion. The paper covers the monotherapy dose-escalation part of the phase I ivuxolimab trial, which included N of about 50 patients.

Patients with a history of autoimmune disease or receiving systemic immunosuppression were excluded from the trial. Peripheral blood for TCR sequencing was drawn from every dose cohort at baseline, at cycle 4 day 1 and at cycle 7 day 1. Samples came from an open-label, multicenter, first-in-human phase I dose-escalation trial of ivuxolimab. Adults with locally advanced or metastatic melanoma, renal cell, hepatocellular, or head and neck squamous cell carcinoma were enrolled in the trial. Before TCR sequencing, CD4+ T cells and CD8+ T cells were sorted from peripheral blood as separate populations. The research as a whole found: Low levels of normalized T-cell clonal expansion were also seen in some patients who did not respond. The antigen specificity of the peripheral T cells that underwent clonal expansion was not determined. In partial responders in the 0.1-3.0 mg/kg groups, normalized peripheral clonal expansion was found to be among the lowest, especially among CD8+ T cells. After ivuxolimab, CD8+ T cells had more expanded clones than CD4+ T cells on average. Clonal expansion of both CD4+ and CD8+ blood T cells was observed from baseline to week 6 at doses 0.1 to 3.0 mg/kg.

Genomic DNA was extracted from sorted cells for sequencing of the TCRbeta CDR3 region. The immunoSEQ Assay was used to sequence the TCRbeta CDR3 regions. Drawn from immuneACCESS, this table holds only the in-frame rearrangements with V and J called that TCRdb kept. Clones are partly lost; checked studies trace under half to an unresolved V gene and leave the rest unexplained. The sample table holds roughly 87,000 clones, of which about 90% were seen once. The top ten hold 8.4% of the sample. As for this clone: This receptor's antigen is unknown. It has no much larger one-base neighbor in the sample; base qualities were not kept.

The germline V gene sets CDR1 to LGHNA and CDR2 to YSLEER. Between the V and J ends, shortened by 0 bases and 10 bases respectively, the junction contains 16 bases. The CDR3 has 16 amino acids, counting the end cysteine and phenylalanine. The CDR3 DNA has 48 bases and is translated from base 1. This sequence originates from an adult with an advanced solid tumor such as melanoma, head and neck, liver or kidney cancer. The chain joins TRBV4-3 to TRBJ1-6, with TRBD1 tentatively as D gene (5 bases match). Sequencing was performed on CD4+ or CD8+ T cells sorted from blood, taken in a trial of the OX40 agonist ivuxolimab. The CDR3 protein sequence reads: CASSQDGGRGYSPLHF. The DNA reads as follows: TGCGCCAGCAGCCAAGACGGGGGACGGGGTTACTCACCCCTCCACTTT.